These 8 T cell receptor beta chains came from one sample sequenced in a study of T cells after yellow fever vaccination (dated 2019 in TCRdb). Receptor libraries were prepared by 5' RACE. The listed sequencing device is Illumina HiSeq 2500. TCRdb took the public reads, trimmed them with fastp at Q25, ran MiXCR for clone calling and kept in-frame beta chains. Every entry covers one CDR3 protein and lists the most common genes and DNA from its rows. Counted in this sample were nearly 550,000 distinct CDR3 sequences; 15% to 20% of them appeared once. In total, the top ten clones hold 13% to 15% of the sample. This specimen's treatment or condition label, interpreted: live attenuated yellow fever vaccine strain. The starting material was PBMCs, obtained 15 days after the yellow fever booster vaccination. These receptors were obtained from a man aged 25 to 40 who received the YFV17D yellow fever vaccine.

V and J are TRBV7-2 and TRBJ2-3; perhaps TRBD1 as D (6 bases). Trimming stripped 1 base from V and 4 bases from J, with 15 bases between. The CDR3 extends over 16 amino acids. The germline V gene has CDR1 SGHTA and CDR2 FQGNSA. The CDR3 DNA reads TGTGCCAGCAGCTTAGGTCCCAGGGGTAAGCCAGATACGCAGTATTTT. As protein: CASSLGPRGKPDTQYF.

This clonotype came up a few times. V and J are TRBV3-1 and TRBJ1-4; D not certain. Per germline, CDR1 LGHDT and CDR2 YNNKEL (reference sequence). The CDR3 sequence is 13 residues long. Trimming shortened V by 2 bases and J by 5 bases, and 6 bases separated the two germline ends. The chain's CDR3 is CASSQSRNEKLFF. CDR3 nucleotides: TGTGCCAGCAGCCAATCGAGGAATGAAAAACTGTTTTTT.

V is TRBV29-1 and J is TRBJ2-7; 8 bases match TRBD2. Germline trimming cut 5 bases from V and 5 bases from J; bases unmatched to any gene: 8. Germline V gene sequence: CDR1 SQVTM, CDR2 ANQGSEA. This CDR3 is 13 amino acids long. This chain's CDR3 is CSVLRGGSHEQYF. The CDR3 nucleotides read TGCAGCGTTCTCCGGGGGGGGTCCCACGAGCAGTACTTC.

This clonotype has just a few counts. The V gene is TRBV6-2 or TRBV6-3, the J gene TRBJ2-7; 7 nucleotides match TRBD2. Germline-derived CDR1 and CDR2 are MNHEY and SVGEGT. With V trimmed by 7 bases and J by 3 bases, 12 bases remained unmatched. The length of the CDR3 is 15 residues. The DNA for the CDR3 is TGTGCCAGCACCCACGGGGGGAGTCCCCGCTACGAGCAGTACTTC. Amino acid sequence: CASTHGGSPRYEQYF.

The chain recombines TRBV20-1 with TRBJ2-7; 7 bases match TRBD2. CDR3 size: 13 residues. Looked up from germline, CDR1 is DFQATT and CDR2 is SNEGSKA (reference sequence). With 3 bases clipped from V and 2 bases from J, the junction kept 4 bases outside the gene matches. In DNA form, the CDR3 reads TGCAGTGCTAGCCCAGCGGGGCCCTACGAGCAGTACTTC. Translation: CSASPAGPYEQYF.

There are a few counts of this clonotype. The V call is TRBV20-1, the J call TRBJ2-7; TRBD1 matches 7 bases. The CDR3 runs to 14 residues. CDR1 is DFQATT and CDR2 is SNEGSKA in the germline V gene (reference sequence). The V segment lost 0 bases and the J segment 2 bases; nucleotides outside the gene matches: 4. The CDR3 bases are TGCAGTGCTAGAGATGACAGGGACCCCTACGAGCAGTACTTC. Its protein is CSARDDRDPYEQYF.

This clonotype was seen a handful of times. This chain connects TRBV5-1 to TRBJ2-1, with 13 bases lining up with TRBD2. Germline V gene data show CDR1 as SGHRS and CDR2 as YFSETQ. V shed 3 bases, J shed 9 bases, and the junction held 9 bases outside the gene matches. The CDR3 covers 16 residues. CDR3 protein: CASSWGGTSGMIEQFF. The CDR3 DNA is TGCGCCAGCAGCTGGGGGGGGACTAGCGGGATGATTGAGCAGTTCTTC. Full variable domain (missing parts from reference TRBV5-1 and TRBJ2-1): KAGVTQTPRYLIKTRGQQVTLSCSPISGHRSVSWYQQTPGQGLQFLFEYFSETQRNKGNFPGRFSGRQFSNSRSEMNVSTLELGDSALYLCASSWGGTSGMIEQFFGPGTRLTVL.

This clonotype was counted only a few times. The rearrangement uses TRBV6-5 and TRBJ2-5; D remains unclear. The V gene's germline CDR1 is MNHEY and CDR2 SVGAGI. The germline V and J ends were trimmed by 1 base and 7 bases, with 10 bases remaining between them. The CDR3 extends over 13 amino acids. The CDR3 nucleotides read TGTGCCAGCAGTTACTACGGGTCCGGGACCCAGTACTTC. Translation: CASSYYGSGTQYF.